A selection of T cell receptor beta chains follows, all from one sample in a study of regulatory T cells in long-lasting Graves disease. Using its own MiXCR run on the multiplex PCR reads, TCRdb lists one record per CDR3 protein. The repertoire holds 400,000 to 500,000 distinct CDR3 sequences, with around 15% as singletons. This same sample was also taken into another study, of T cells in Graves' hyperthyroidism and ophthalmopathy.

Sequencing was performed on peripheral blood mononuclear cells (PBMCs), taken at new diagnosis, from a patient treated with antithyroid drugs. The receptors were gathered from a woman in her fifties or sixties with Graves disease. Each CDR3 is given with its conserved first and last residue. The order of the fields is J gene, clone size, D gene, V gene, CDR3 protein, CDR3 DNA. D genes are given only for firm matches. Clone size is stated in some rows and not others, as once, few, many or a class when expanded.

>TRBJ2-7|many|TRBD2|TRBV30
CAYSGTSSYEQYF
TGTGCCTACTCCGGGACTAGCAGCTACGAGCAGTACTTC
>TRBJ1-6|.|.|TRBV9
CASRGPGVGSPLHF
TGTGCCAGCAGGGGGCCAGGGGTAGGCTCACCCCTCCACTTT
>TRBJ1-3|.|TRBD1|TRBV9
CASGQGTTGNTIYF
TGTGCCAGCGGACAGGGGACAACTGGAAACACCATATATTTT
>TRBJ2-7|many|.|TRBV28
CASSLSAPYEQYF
TGTGCCAGCAGTTTAAGTGCCCCCTACGAGCAGTACTTC
>TRBJ2-7|.|.|TRBV7-2
CASSLGVRDPNPYEQYF
TGTGCCAGCAGCTTAGGTGTCCGGGACCCTAACCCATACGAGCAGTACTTC
>TRBJ1-6|once|.|TRBV5-1
CASSLSRQEGPLHF
TGCGCCAGCAGCCTATCCCGACAGGAAGGTCCCCTCCACTTT
>TRBJ2-1|few|TRBD2|TRBV20-1
CSARGRSLVAGIYNEQFF
TGCAGTGCTAGAGGCCGCAGTTTGGTAGCGGGGATCTACAATGAGCAGTTCTTC
>TRBJ2-3|many|TRBD2|TRBV11-2
CASSLGTSGNQPRSTDTQYF
TGTGCCAGCAGCCTCGGGACTAGCGGGAATCAACCAAGAAGCACAGATACGCAGTATTTT
>TRBJ2-7|.|TRBD1|TRBV10-3
CAISDPSTGLLAPYEQYF
TGTGCTATCAGTGACCCCTCGACAGGGCTGCTCGCCCCCTACGAGCAGTACTTC
>TRBJ1-1|many|.|TRBV30
CAWTWDTEAFF
TGTGCCTGGACTTGGGACACTGAAGCTTTCTTT
>TRBJ1-2|.|.|TRBV29-1
CSATGAYGYTF
TGCAGTGCGACAGGAGCCTATGGCTACACCTTC
>TRBJ2-7|few|TRBD2|TRBV13
CASSFTSAGDEQYF
TGTGCCAGCAGCTTTACATCAGCGGGAGACGAGCAGTACTTC
>TRBJ2-5|many|.|TRBV5-1
CASSLYSRAETQYF
TGCGCCAGCAGCTTGTATTCGAGGGCAGAGACCCAGTACTTC
>TRBJ1-1|few|.|TRBV7-9
CASSSQRATEAFF
TGTGCCAGCAGCTCTCAACGGGCCACTGAAGCTTTCTTT
>TRBJ2-1|many|TRBD2|TRBV12-3/TRBV12-4
CASSPPGTSFLNEQFF
TGTGCCAGCAGTCCTCCCGGGACTAGCTTTTTGAATGAGCAGTTCTTC
>TRBJ1-1|many|.|TRBV16
CASSQFPGQKNTEAFF
TGTGCCAGCAGCCAATTCCCGGGACAAAAGAACACTGAAGCTTTCTTT
>TRBJ1-4|many|.|TRBV18
CASSLNRATNEKLFF
TGTGCCAGCTCACTAAACAGAGCAACTAATGAAAAACTGTTTTTT
>TRBJ2-1|few|.|TRBV10-3
CAISGLEEGNEQFF
TGTGCCATCAGTGGACTAGAGGAGGGCAATGAGCAGTTCTTC
>TRBJ2-7|many|TRBD1|TRBV28
CASSSRDRVYEQYF
TGCGCCAGCAGCTCCCGGGACAGGGTCTACGAGCAGTACTTC
>TRBJ1-4|many|.|TRBV11-2
CASSRTGLNEKLFF
TGTGCCAGCAGCCGTACAGGCCTTAATGAAAAACTGTTTTTT
>TRBJ2-6|.|TRBD1|TRBV5-1
CASSMGQVSSGANVLTF
TGCGCCAGCAGCATGGGACAGGTCTCCTCTGGGGCCAACGTCCTGACTTTC
>TRBJ1-2|many|TRBD1|TRBV28
CASSSPGQHYGYTF
TGTGCCAGCAGTTCACCGGGACAGCACTATGGCTACACCTTC
>TRBJ2-1|.|.|TRBV18
CATLSGDTPDEQFF
TGTGCCACCTTGTCGGGGGACACGCCAGATGAGCAGTTCTTC
>TRBJ2-7|many|TRBD2|TRBV6-5
CASSYSIPIAGGPTEQYF
TGTGCCAGCAGTTACTCGATTCCAATAGCGGGAGGACCCACCGAGCAGTACTTC
>TRBJ2-6|many|TRBD1|TRBV6-5
CASSSGQGAGANVLTF
TGTGCCAGCAGTTCGGGACAGGGGGCGGGGGCCAACGTCCTGACTTTC
>TRBJ1-6|many|.|TRBV2
CASKMTHYNSPLHF
TGTGCCAGTAAAATGACACATTATAATTCACCCCTCCACTTT
>TRBJ2-3|few|TRBD2|TRBV6-2/TRBV6-3
CASSYSRLAGATDTQYF
TGTGCCAGCAGTTACTCGAGACTAGCGGGAGCCACAGATACGCAGTATTTT
>TRBJ2-1|many|.|TRBV5-1
CASSLEATQGGQFF
TGCGCCAGCAGCTTGGAGGCGACCCAAGGGGGGCAGTTCTTC